A single sample is the source of the 21 T cell receptor beta chains below, sequenced in a study of memory B cells and T cells in multiple sclerosis. Their specific antigens are unknown. Here immunoSEQ multiplex PCR was the method, and the copy in TCRdb shows in-frame clones only, minus some. The data hold 46,000 or so clones, with roughly 87% observed a single time. Stimulus-free culture yielded autoproliferating CFSE-dim and non-proliferating CFSE-high T cells, each sequenced separately. About 50 million CFSE-labeled PBMCs were cultured less than nine days unstimulated, then replicate wells were pooled. Material for sequencing was PBMCs from blood kept in culture. The receptors shown here come from a human donor with multiple sclerosis.

V gene TRBV7-9 combines with J gene TRBJ1-1, with TRBD1 matching 7 bases. This CDR3 is built from 15 residues. V gave up 3 bases and J gave up 0 bases; unmatched junction bases: 4. Germline loops: CDR1 SEHNR, CDR2 FQNEAQ (reference sequence). The CDR3 DNA is TGTGCCAGCAGCTTGCGGACAGGACTGAACACTGAAGCTTTCTTT. Translated: CASSLRTGLNTEAFF. The whole variable domain, filled in from reference TRBV7-9 and TRBJ1-1, reads DTGVSQNPRHKITKRGQNVTFRCDPISEHNRLYWYRQTLGQGPEFLTYFQNEAQLEKSRLLSDRFSAERPKGSFSTLEIQRTEQGDSAMYLCASSLRTGLNTEAFFGQGTRLTVV.

The chain combines TRBV4-3 with TRBJ2-5; the match to TRBD2 covers 8 bases. The end of the DNA is better explained by TRBJ2-7, so the J call may be wrong. The V gene's germline CDR1 is LGHNA and CDR2 YSLEER. This CDR3 has 17 amino acids. The DNA for the CDR3 is TGCGCCAGCAGCCAAGACGTGACGGCGGGGGGCTCCTACGAGCAGTACTTC. This codes for CASSQDVTAGGSYEQYF.

The chain links TRBV6-6 to TRBJ1-6; D is unresolved. Germline V gene sequence: CDR1 MNHNY, CDR2 SVGAGI (reference sequence). Trimming removed 2 bases from V and 0 bases from J, with 8 bases in between. The CDR3 runs 16 residues. CDR3 amino acids: CASSYPGSSYNSPLHF. The CDR3 nucleotides read TGTGCCAGCAGTTACCCCGGGAGCTCCTATAATTCACCCCTCCACTTT.

This chain uses TRBV5-1 with TRBJ1-6, with D unclear. CDR1 and CDR2 from the germline V gene are SGHRS and YFSETQ. Trimming removed 0 bases at V and 13 bases at J, with 14 bases between. This CDR3 is built from 14 residues. CDR3: CASSLEGDRRPLHF. The CDR3 DNA is TGCGCCAGCAGCTTGGAAGGAGACCGAAGGCCCCTCCACTTT.

The chain joins TRBV6-4 to TRBJ1-2; D ambiguous. Germline CDR1 is MRHNA and CDR2 is SNTAGT. CDR3 length equals 13 residues. Trimming cost V 5 bases and J 7 bases, with 14 bases left between them. The CDR3 loop is CASSKAGSGGYTF. CDR3 DNA sequence: TGTGCCAGCAGTAAGGCCGGGAGCGGTGGCTACACCTTC.

This clone is a singleton in its sample. The chain carries TRBV15 and TRBJ2-5; D might be TRBD1 (5 bases). V lost 5 bases, J lost 2 bases, and 15 bases lay in between. Germline-derived CDR1 and CDR2 are LNHNV and YYDKDF (reference sequence). The CDR3 sequence is 15 residues long. The CDR3 spells CATSGSYRIQETQYF. CDR3 nucleotides: TGTGCCACCAGCGGAAGCTACAGGATACAAGAGACCCAGTACTTC.

This clone was recorded a few times. This chain joins TRBV18 and TRBJ1-5; D ambiguous. CDR3 length equals 16 residues. Germline V CDR1 and CDR2: KGHSH, LQKENI. The V end lost 1 base, the J end lost 2 bases, and 12 bases lay between the germline ends. In DNA, the CDR3 is TGTGCCAGCTCACCACTTTCGGGGATGGGCAATCAGCCCCAGCATTTT. Encoded protein: CASSPLSGMGNQPQHF.

A note on this clone: At one of its ends the junction is not consistent with the germline gene, which may arise from a read error. The same CDR3 arises from other DNA sequences in this sample as well. The chain carries TRBV7-3 and TRBJ2-7; D possibly matches TRBD1 or TRBD2 (6 bases each). Germline CDR1 reads SGHTA; CDR2 reads FQGTGA. The CDR3 totals 14 residues. The CDR3 DNA sequence: TGTGCCAGCAGCGAAACTGGGGGGCGAAACGAGCAGTACTTT. This gives the protein CASSETGGRNEQYF. Full variable domain (rest looked up from reference TRBV7-3 and TRBJ2-7): GAGVSQTPSNKVTEKGKYVELRCDPISGHTALYWYRQSLGQGPEFLIYFQGTGAADDSGLPNDRFFAVRPEGSVSTLKIQRTERGDSAVYLCASSETGGRNEQYFGPGTRLTVT.

The rearrangement joins TRBV7-6 to TRBJ1-1; D ambiguous. CDR1 and CDR2 from the germline V gene are SGHVS and FNYEAQ. This CDR3 region has 15 residues. Trimming took off 5 bases at V and 3 bases at J, with 16 bases between the two ends. The CDR3 region is CASSPEGTVHTEAFF. The CDR3 nucleotides read TGTGCCAGCAGCCCAGAGGGTACAGTACACACTGAAGCTTTCTTT.

The CDR3 DNA reads as TGTGCCTGGAATGGTCCGGTCATGAACACTGAAGCTTTCTTT. Translating gives CAWNGPVMNTEAFF. The chain joins TRBV30 to TRBJ1-1; no clear D gene. This CDR3 spans 14 amino acids. Germline CDR1 and CDR2: GTSNPN and SVGIG (reference sequence). Trimming pared 4 bases from V and 0 bases from J, leaving 12 bases between.

J is TRBJ2-1 and V is TRBV7-2, with 10 bases identical to TRBD2. CDR1 SGHTA and CDR2 FQGNSA come from the germline V gene. CDR3 size: 14 residues. Trimming removed 5 bases from V and 3 bases from J; junction bases left unmatched: 1. The CDR3 here is CASSRTSGYNEQFF. CDR3 DNA sequence: TGTGCCAGCAGCCGGACTAGCGGCTACAATGAGCAGTTCTTC. Combining the CDR3 with reference TRBV7-2 and TRBJ2-1 gives the whole variable domain GAGVSQSPSNKVTEKGKDVELRCDPISGHTALYWYRQSLGQGLEFLIYFQGNSAPDKSGLPSDRFSAERTGGSVSTLTIQRTQQEDSAVYLCASSRTSGYNEQFFGPGTRLTVL.

V usage is TRBV5-1 and J usage is TRBJ1-2, with a possible D match to TRBD1 (5 bases). The CDR3 extends over 15 amino acids. Looked up from germline, CDR1 is SGHRS and CDR2 is YFSETQ. V was pared by 4 bases and J by 0 bases, with 13 bases between. CDR3 sequence reads: CASSPQVLANYGYTF. CDR3 nucleotides: TGCGCCAGCAGCCCACAGGTTTTAGCTAACTATGGCTACACCTTC.

The V gene is TRBV9, the J gene TRBJ2-7, with D possibly matching TRBD1 (5 bases). The CDR3 is 14 residues long. The germline V gene encodes CDR1 SGDLS and CDR2 YYNGEE. The V gene lost 0 bases and the J gene lost 6 bases, with 13 bases spanning the gap. The CDR3 bases are TGTGCCAGCAGCGTAGCAATCCAGGGTGGCGAGCAGTACTTC. Its translation: CASSVAIQGGEQYF. Together with reference TRBV9 and TRBJ2-7, the CDR3 gives the full variable domain: DSGVTQTPKHLITATGQRVTLRCSPRSGDLSVYWYQQSLDQGLQFLIQYYNGEERAKGNILERFSAQQFPDLHSELNLSSLELGDSALYFCASSVAIQGGEQYFGPGTRLTVT.

V and J are TRBV5-5 and TRBJ2-7; possibly TRBD1 or TRBD2 for D (5 bases each). This CDR3 is 14 amino acids long. Trimming took 4 bases from V and 3 from J, leaving 14 bases between them. Germline loops: CDR1 SGHKS, CDR2 YYEKEE (reference sequence). CDR3 in amino acids: CASSREGRDYEQYF. The CDR3 DNA is TGTGCCAGCAGCCGAGAGGGCAGGGACTACGAGCAGTACTTC.

A word on this clone: Since no conserved phenylalanine or tryptophan closes the CDR3, a read error is the likely cause. The DNA is left out, because the CDR3 cannot be placed on it with certainty; the CDR3 is given as TCRdb lists it. This chain joins TRBV5-1 and TRBJ2-7. The CDR3 numbers 8 amino acids, ends counted. Germline loops: CDR1 SGHRS, CDR2 YFSETQ. The CDR3 sequence is CASRSQPP.

This sequence joins TRBV2 and TRBJ1-4; a possible D gene is TRBD1 (5 bases). V was clipped by 1 base and J by 3 bases, with 12 bases between them. Germline CDR1 reads SNHLY; CDR2 reads FYNNEI. CDR3 length: 16 residues. CDR3 residues: CASSEGGGWANEKLFF. CDR3 sequence (DNA): TGTGCCAGCAGTGAAGGGGGGGGTTGGGCTAATGAAAAACTGTTTTTT.

The CDR3 DNA follows: TGCAGCGTTGAAGATCGGAGGACTACCACAGATACGCAGTATTTT. Translation gives CSVEDRRTTTDTQYF. The chain is built from TRBV29-1 and TRBJ2-3, with TRBD2 as a possible D gene (6 bases). V lost 0 bases and J lost 2, with 12 bases in between. The CDR3 is made up of 15 amino acids. Germline lookup yields CDR1 SQVTM and CDR2 ANQGSEA.

V is TRBV7-9 and J is TRBJ1-2, with TRBD1 matching over 9 bases. Losses at the gene ends were 4 bases for V and 6 bases for J; bases not matched to a gene: 9. The CDR3 spans 15 residues. Germline V CDR1 and CDR2: SEHNR, FQNEAQ (reference sequence). CDR3 DNA sequence: TGTGCCAGCAGCTCCGAACAGGGGGCAAGACATGGCTACACCTTC. Residues: CASSSEQGARHGYTF.

This clone has a handful of counts. The chain links TRBV7-9 to TRBJ2-6; 8 nucleotides align to TRBD1. This CDR3 spans 14 amino acids. Germline trimming cut 3 bases from V and 13 bases from J; bases unmatched to any gene: 8. Looked up from germline, CDR1 is SEHNR and CDR2 is FQNEAQ (reference sequence). This CDR3 is CASSFRQGSPVLTF. DNA of the CDR3: TGTGCCAGCAGCTTCAGACAGGGGAGTCCTGTCCTGACTTTC.

The count of this clone is one. The V and J genes are TRBV21-1 and TRBJ2-1; TRBD2, the table's D call, lacks a check against the DNA. TRBV21-1 is tagged as a pseudogene. The CDR3 is 13 residues long. The DNA for the CDR3 is TGTGCCAGCATCCTACCAAGGGAGGGTGAGCAGTTCTTC. It is translated as CASILPREGEQFF.

The chain employs TRBV29-1 and TRBJ1-4; D ambiguous. The CDR3 runs to 14 residues. The germline V gene encodes CDR1 SQVTM and CDR2 ANQGSEA. The V gene lost 4 bases and the J gene lost 2 bases, with 11 bases spanning the gap. The CDR3 loop reads CSVVSRETNEKLFF. The CDR3 nucleotides are TGCAGCGTTGTGAGTCGGGAGACTAATGAAAAACTGTTTTTT.